Here is one T cell receptor (beta chain) with its context. What it binds is unknown. A single record per CDR3 protein comes from TCRdb applying MiXCR to the 5' RACE reads. Altogether about 400,000 distinct CDR3 sequences are present, roughly 26% being singletons, with the ten largest covering roughly 9.7%. This sample was included in a study of T-cell memory formation after mild COVID-19. Study-wide results and caveats: Cross-reactive memory seemingly joined, as some responding clones were found in pre-infection memory.

The clonotype was recovered from an adult woman who had mild COVID-19 (a few samples of this study predate the infection). Cell type and time point are not known. What was sequenced was PBMCs or a T cell subset sorted from them (not recorded which).

The CDR3 coding sequence is TGTGCCAGTAGCACCCGGGTTAAGGAAAATGAAAAACTGTTTTTT. It yields the protein CASSTRVKENEKLFF. This chain connects TRBV19 to TRBJ1-4; D is uncertain. From germline, CDR1 is LNHDA and CDR2 SQIVND (reference sequence). Deletions cut 6 bases from V and 5 bases from J, with 16 bases between. The CDR3 has 15 residues.